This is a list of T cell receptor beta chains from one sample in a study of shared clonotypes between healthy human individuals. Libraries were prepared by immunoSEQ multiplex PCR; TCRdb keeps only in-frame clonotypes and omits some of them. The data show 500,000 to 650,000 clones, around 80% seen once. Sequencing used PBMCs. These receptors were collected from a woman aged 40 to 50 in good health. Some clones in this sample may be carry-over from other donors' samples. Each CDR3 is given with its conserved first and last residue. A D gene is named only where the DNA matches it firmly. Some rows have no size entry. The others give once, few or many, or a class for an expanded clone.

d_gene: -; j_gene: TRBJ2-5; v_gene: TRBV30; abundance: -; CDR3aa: CAWRLRETQYF; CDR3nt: TGTGCCTGGAGGCTGAGAGAGACCCAGTACTTC
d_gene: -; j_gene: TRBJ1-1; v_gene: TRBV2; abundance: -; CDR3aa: CASSLTSGDTEAFF; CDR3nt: TGTGCCAGCAGTCTGACATCGGGGGACACTGAAGCTTTCTTT
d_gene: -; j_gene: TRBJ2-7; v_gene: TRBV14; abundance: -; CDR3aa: CASSPFEWWWYF; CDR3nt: TGTGCCAGCAGCCCCTTTGAATGGTGGTGGTACTTC
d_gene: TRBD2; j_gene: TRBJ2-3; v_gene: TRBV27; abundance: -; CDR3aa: CASSLTPSGITDTQYF; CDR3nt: TGTGCCAGCAGTTTAACGCCTAGCGGCATCACAGATACGCAGTATTTT
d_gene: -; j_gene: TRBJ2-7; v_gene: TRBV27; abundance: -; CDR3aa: CASSLFRYIPDYEQYF; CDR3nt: TGTGCCAGCAGTTTATTTCGATACATTCCTGACTACGAGCAGTACTTC
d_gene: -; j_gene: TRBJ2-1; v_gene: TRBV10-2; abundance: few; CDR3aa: CASEAFGNEQFF; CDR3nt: TGCGCCAGCGAGGCGTTCGGCAATGAGCAGTTCTTC
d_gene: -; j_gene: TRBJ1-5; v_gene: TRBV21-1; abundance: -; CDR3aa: CASREKETGGHQPQHF; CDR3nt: TGTGCCAGCAGAGAAAAGGAGACAGGGGGGCACCAGCCCCAGCATTTT
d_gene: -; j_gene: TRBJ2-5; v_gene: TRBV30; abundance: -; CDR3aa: CAWSGRYQETQYF; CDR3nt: TGTGCCTGGAGTGGAAGGTACCAAGAGACCCAGTACTTC
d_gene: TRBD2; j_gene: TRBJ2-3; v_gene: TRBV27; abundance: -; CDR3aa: CASSLGLAGAVDTQYF; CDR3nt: TGTGCCAGCAGTCTCGGACTAGCGGGAGCGGTGGATACGCAGTATTTT
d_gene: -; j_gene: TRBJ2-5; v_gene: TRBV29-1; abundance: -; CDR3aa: CSVEPMDYKETQYF; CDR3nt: TGCAGCGTCGAACCCATGGACTATAAAGAGACCCAGTACTTC
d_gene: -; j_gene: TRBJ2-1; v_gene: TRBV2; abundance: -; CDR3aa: CASSEGPYNEQFF; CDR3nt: TGTGCCAGCTCGGAGGGGCCCTACAATGAGCAGTTCTTC
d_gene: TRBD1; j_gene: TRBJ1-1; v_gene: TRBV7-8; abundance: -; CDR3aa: CASSLSLAGGTEAFF; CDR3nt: TGTGCCAGCAGCTTATCTCTGGCAGGGGGCACTGAAGCTTTCTTT
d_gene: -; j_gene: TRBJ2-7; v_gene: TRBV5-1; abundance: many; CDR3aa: CASSFFGPPYEQYF; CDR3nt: TGCGCCAGCAGCTTTTTCGGACCACCTTACGAGCAGTACTTC
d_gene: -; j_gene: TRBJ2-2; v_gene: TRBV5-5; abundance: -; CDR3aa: CASTLRLTGSGELFF; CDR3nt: TGTGCCAGCACCTTGCGTTTGACGGGGTCCGGGGAGCTGTTTTTT
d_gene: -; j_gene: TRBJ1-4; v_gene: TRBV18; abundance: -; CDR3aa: CASRPRGTNEKLFF; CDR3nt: TGTGCAAGCCGCCCCCGGGGGACTAATGAAAAACTGTTTTTT
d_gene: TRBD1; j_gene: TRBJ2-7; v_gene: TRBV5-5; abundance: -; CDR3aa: CASSFRDSYEQYF; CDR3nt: TGTGCCAGCAGCTTCCGGGACAGCTACGAGCAGTACTTC
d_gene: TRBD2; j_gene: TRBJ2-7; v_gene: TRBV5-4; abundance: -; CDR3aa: CASSPSGPAYEQYF; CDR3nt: TGTGCCAGCAGCCCTAGCGGGCCAGCCTACGAGCAGTACTTC
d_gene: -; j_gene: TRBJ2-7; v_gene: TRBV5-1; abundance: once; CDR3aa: CASSLVPGEYEQYF; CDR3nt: TGCGCCAGCAGCTTGGTTCCGGGAGAGTACGAGCAGTACTTC
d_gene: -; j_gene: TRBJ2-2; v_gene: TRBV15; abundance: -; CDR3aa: CATTAVNTGELFF; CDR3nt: TGTGCCACCACCGCAGTGAACACCGGGGAGCTGTTTTTT
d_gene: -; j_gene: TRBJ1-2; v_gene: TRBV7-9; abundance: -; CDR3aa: CASSRQETYGYTF; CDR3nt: TGTGCCAGCAGTCGACAGGAGACCTATGGCTACACCTTC
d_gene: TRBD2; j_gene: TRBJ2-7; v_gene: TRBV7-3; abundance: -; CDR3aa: CASSLTSGGDEQYF; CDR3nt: TGTGCCAGCAGCTTAACGTCGGGGGGAGACGAGCAGTACTTC
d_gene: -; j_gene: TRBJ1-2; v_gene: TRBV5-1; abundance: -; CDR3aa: CASSLGGDSTGYTF; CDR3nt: TGCGCCAGCAGTTTAGGGGGAGACTCGACGGGCTACACCTTC
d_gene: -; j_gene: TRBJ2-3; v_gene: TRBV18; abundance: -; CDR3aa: CASSPGSTDTQYF; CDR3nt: TGTGCCAGCTCACCAGGTAGCACAGATACGCAGTATTTT
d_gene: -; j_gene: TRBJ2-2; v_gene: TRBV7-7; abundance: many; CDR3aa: CASSPHGSVSLFF; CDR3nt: TGTGCTAGCAGCCCTCACGGGTCCGTGTCGCTGTTTTTT
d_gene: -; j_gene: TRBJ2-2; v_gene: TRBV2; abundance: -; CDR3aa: CASKPGAGNTGELFF; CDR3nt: TGTGCCAGCAAGCCCGGGGCAGGTAACACCGGGGAGCTGTTTTTT
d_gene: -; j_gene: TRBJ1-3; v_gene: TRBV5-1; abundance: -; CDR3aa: CASSSIGSSGNTIYF; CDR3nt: TGCGCCAGCAGCTCTATCGGGAGCTCTGGAAACACCATATATTTT
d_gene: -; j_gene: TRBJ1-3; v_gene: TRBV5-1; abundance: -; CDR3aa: CASSQGARGNTIYF; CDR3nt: TGCGCCAGCAGCCAAGGGGCGAGGGGAAACACCATATATTTT
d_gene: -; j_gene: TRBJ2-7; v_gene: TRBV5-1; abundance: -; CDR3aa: CASSEDTHYEQYF; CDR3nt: TGCGCCAGCAGCGAAGACACCCACTACGAGCAGTACTTC
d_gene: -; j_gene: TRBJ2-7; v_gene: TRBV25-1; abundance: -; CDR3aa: CASMGFGYEQYF; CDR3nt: TGTGCCAGCATGGGGTTTGGCTACGAGCAGTACTTC
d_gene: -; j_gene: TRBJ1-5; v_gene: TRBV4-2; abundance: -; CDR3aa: CASSQSRSQPQHF; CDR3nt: TGTGCCAGCAGCCAATCCAGGAGTCAGCCCCAGCATTTT
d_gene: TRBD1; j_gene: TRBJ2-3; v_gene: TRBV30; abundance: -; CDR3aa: CAWSGTGPSTDTQYF; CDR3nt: TGTGCCTGGAGTGGGACAGGACCAAGCACAGATACGCAGTATTTT
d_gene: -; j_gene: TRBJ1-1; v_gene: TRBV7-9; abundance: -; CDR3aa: CASSLEGWAEAFF; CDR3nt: TGTGCCAGCAGCTTAGAGGGTTGGGCTGAAGCTTTCTTT
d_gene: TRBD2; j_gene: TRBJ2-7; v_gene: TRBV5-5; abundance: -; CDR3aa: CASSLDTSVRYEQYF; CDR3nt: TGTGCCAGCAGCTTGGACACTAGCGTGAGATACGAGCAGTACTTC
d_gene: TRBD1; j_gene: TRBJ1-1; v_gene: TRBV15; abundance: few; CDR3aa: CATSPGQGLQNTEAFF; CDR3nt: TGTGCCACCTCGCCGGGACAGGGGTTGCAAAACACTGAAGCTTTCTTT
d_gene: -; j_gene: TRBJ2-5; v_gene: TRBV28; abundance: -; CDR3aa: CASSPPGLVGTQYF; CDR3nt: TGTGCCAGCAGTCCCCCGGGGCTAGTTGGGACCCAGTACTTC
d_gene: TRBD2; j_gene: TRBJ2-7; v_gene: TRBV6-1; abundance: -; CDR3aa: CATQTSGSSYEQYF; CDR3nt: TGTGCCACCCAGACTAGCGGGAGCTCCTACGAGCAGTACTTC
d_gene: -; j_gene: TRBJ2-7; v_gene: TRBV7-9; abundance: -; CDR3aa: CASSLAGLEFGEQYF; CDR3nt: TGTGCCAGCAGCTTGGCGGGGCTGGAGTTCGGCGAGCAGTACTTC
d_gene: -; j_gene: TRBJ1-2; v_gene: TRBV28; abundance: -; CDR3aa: CASSAGSDGYTF; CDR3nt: TGTGCCAGCAGTGCAGGGTCTGATGGCTACACCTTC
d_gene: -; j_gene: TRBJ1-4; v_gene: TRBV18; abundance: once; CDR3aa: CASSPENEKLFF; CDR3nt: TGTGCCAGCTCCCCAGAGAATGAAAAACTGTTTTTT
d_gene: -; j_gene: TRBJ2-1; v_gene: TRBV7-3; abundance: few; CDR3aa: CASSSTSSYNEQFF; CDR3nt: TGTGCCAGCAGCTCAACTAGTTCCTACAATGAGCAGTTCTTC
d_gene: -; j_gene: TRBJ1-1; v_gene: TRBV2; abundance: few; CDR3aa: CASSVGPNTEAFF; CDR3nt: TGTGCCAGCAGTGTTGGGCCTAACACTGAAGCTTTCTTT
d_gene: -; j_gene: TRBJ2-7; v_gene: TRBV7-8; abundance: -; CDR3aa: CASSSSPGPLSSYEQYF; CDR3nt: TGTGCCAGCAGCTCCTCCCCTGGACCGCTAAGCTCCTACGAGCAGTACTTC
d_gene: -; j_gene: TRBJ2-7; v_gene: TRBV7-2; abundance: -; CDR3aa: CASSPARPSYEQYF; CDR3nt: TGTGCCAGCAGCCCAGCCCGCCCTTCCTACGAGCAGTACTTC
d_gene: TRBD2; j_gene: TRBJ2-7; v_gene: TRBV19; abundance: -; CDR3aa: CASSRSGRASEQYF; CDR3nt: TGTGCCAGTAGCCGAAGCGGGAGGGCCTCCGAGCAGTACTTC
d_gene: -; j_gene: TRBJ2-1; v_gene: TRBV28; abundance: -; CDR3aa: CASSSGGRGKMWPYNEQFF; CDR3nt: TGTGCCAGCAGTTCCGGGGGCCGGGGAAAGATGTGGCCCTACAATGAGCAGTTCTTC
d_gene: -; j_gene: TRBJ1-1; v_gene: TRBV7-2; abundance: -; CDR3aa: CASSPPGLTEAFF; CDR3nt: TGTGCCAGCAGCCCCCCGGGTTTGACTGAAGCTTTCTTT